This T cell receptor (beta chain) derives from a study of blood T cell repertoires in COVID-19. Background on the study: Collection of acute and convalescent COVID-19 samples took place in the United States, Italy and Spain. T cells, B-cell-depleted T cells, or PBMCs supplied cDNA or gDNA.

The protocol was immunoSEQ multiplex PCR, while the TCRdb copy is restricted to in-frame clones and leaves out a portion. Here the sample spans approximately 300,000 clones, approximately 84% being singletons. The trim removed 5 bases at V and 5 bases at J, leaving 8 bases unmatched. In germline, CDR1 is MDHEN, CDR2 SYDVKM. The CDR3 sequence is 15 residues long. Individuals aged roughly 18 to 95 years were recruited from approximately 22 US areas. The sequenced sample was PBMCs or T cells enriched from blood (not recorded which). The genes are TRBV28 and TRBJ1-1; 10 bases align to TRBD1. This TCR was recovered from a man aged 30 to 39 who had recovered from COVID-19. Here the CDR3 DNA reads TGTGCCAGCAGTATAGGGACAGGGGTAGGGACTGAAGCTTTCTTT. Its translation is CASSIGTGVGTEAFF.